The clone carrying this T cell receptor beta chain was detected a few times. What it binds is not known. Trimming cost V 7 bases and J 10 bases, with 14 bases left between them. The CDR3 totals 11 residues. From germline, CDR1 is MGHDK and CDR2 SYGVNS. Unique molecular identifiers were in the cDNA, with template-switch universal primer binding. MiXCR was run by TCRdb on the 5' RACE reads, yielding one entry per CDR3 protein. The data contain about 920,000 distinct CDR3 sequences, 9% to 15% of them singletons. The source of the sample is a study of identical twins. Overall study results and limits: Some out-of-frame alpha sequences were shared by twins, and these showed excess low generation probability. There were fewer insertions in abundant cord blood beta clonotypes, but memory repertoires showed no such pattern. Potential partial confounding of zero-insertion analyses by invariant MAIT and iNKT cells was noted.

The sample also formed part of further work on yellow fever vaccine responses in identical twins.

J is TRBJ2-7 and V is TRBV25-1; D call uncertain. Sequenced sample: PBMCs. The clonotype originates from a woman aged 18-29 years in good health. The CDR3: CASKRLMVQYF. Here the CDR3 DNA reads TGTGCCAGCAAACGGCTCATGGTTCAGTACTTC.